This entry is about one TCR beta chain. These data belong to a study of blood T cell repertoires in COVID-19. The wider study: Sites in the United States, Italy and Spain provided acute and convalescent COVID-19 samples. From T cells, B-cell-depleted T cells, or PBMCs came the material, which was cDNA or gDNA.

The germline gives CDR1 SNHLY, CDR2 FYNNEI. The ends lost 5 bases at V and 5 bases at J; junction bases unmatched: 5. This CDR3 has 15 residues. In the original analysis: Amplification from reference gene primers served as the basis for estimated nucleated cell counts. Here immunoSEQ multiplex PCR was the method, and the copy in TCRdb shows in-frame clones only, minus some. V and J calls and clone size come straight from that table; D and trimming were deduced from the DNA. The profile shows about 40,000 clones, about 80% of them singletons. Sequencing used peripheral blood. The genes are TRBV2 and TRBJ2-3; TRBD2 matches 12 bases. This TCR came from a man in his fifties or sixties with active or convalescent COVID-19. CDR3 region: CASSLQLAGGDTQYF. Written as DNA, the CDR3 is TGTGCCAGCAGTCTACAACTAGCGGGGGGAGATACGCAGTATTTT.